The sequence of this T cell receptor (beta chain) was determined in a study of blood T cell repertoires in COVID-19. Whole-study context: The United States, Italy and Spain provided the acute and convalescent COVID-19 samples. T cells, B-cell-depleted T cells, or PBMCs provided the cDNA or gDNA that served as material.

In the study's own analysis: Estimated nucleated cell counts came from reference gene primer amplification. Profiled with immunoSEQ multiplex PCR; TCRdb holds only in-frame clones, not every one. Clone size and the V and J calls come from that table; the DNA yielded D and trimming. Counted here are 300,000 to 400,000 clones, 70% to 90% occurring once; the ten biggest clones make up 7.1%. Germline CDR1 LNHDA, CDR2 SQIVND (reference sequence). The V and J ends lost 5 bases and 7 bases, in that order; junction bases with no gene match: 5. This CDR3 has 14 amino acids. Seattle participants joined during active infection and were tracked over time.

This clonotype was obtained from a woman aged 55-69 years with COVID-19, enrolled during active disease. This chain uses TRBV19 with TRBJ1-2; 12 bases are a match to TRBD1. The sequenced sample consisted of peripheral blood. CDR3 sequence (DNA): TGTGCCAGTAGTGATCGGGACAGGGGGCCTGGCTACACCTTC. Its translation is CASSDRDRGPGYTF.